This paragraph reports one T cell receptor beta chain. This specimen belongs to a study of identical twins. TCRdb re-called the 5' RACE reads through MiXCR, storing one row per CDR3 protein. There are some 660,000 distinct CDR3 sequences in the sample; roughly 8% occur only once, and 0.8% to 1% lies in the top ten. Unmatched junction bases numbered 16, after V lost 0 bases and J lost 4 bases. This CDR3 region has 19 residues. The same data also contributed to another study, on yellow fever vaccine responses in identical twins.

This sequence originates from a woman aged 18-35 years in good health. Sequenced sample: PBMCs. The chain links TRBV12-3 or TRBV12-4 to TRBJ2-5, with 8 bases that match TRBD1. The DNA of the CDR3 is TGTGCCAGCAGTTTAGCGACTGCATGGAACAGGGGGGATGGAGAGACCCAGTACTTC. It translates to CASSLATAWNRGDGETQYF.